These 2 T cell receptor beta chains were all obtained from the same sample, sequenced in a study of T cell responses to AZD1222 COVID-19 vaccine. TCRdb's table, derived via immunoSEQ multiplex PCR, lists solely in-frame clones and lacks some. The sample lists some 150,000 clones, roughly 86% occurring once. The sample was peripheral blood, taken 28 days after the second AZD1222 dose. The origin of the receptors is an adult who received the AZD1222 COVID-19 vaccine.

The CDR3 spells CAWSLSGNRYTF. In DNA form, the CDR3 reads TGTGCCTGGAGTTTGTCAGGCAATCGCTACACCTTC. The chain combines TRBV30 with TRBJ1-2, with unresolved D. Germline lookup yields CDR1 GTSNPN and CDR2 SVGIG (reference sequence). Trimming removed 2 bases at V and 9 bases at J, with 13 bases between. The CDR3 length is 12 residues.

The rearrangement links TRBV7-9 to TRBJ1-2; 7 nucleotides align to TRBD1. V dropped 5 bases and J dropped 2; count of bases not matched to a gene: 2. The CDR3 extends over 13 amino acids. CDR1 and CDR2 (germline): SEHNR, FQNEAQ (reference sequence). CDR3 DNA sequence: TGTGCCAGCAGCCTGGGACAGAACTATGGCTACACCTTC. It specifies CASSLGQNYGYTF.